Described below is a single TCR beta chain sequence and its context. The CDR3 length is 16 residues. J lost 0 bases, V lost 4 bases, and 7 bases had no gene match. The germline gives CDR1 SGHRS, CDR2 YFSETQ. The sample comes from a study of identical twins. MiXCR, applied by TCRdb to the 5' RACE reads, yields one record per CDR3 protein. The data show about 790,000 distinct CDR3 sequences, roughly 20% seen once. The same data also went into a second study, on T cells expressing NK-cell markers. That work contributes: Restriction of the sorted population to alpha-beta TCR T cells was achieved in several experiments with an anti-gamma-delta TCR antibody.

The chain uses TRBV5-1 and TRBJ2-1, with 7 bases matching TRBD2. Sequenced material: PBMCs. This sequence was found in a woman younger than 35 in good health. The CDR3 sequence: CASSALAVSSYNEQFF. The CDR3 nucleotides read TGCGCCAGCAGCGCCCTAGCGGTGAGCTCCTACAATGAGCAGTTCTTC. The full variable domain, completed using reference TRBV5-1 and TRBJ2-1, is KAGVTQTPRYLIKTRGQQVTLSCSPISGHRSVSWYQQTPGQGLQFLFEYFSETQRNKGNFPGRFSGRQFSNSRSEMNVSTLELGDSALYLCASSALAVSSYNEQFFGPGTRLTVL.